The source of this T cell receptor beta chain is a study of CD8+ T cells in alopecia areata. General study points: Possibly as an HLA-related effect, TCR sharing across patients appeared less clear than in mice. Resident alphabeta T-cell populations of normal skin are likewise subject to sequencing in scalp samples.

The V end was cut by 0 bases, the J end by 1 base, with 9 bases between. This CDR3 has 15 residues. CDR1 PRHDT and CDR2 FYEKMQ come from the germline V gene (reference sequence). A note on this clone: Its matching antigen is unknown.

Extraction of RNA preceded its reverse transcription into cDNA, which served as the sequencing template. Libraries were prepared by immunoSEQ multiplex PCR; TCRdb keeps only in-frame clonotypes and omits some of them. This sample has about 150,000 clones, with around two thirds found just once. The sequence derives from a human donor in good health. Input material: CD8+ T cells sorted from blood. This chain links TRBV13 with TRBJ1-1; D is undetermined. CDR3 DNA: TGTGCCAGCAGCTTAGGCCTGGGAAGGAACACTGAAGCTTTCTTT. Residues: CASSLGLGRNTEAFF.